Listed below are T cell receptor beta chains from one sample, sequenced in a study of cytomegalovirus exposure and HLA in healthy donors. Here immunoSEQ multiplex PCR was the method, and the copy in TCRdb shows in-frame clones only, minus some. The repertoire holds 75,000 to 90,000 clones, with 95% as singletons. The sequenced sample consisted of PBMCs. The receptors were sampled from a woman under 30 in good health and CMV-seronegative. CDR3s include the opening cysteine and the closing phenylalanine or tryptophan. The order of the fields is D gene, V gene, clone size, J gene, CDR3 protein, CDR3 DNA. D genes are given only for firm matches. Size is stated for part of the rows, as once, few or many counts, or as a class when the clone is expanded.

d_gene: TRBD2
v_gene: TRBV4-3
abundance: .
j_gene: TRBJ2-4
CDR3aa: CASSQDVRRGGADIQYF
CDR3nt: TGCGCCAGCAGCCAAGACGTGCGGCGGGGGGGCGCGGACATTCAGTACTTC

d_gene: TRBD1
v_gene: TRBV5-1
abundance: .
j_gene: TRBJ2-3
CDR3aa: CASSSLTGVSTDTQYF
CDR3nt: TGCGCCAGCAGCTCGCTGACAGGGGTTTCCACAGATACGCAGTATTTT

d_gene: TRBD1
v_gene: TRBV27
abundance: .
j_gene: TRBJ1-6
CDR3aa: CASSFGTVRSPLHF
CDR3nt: TGTGCCAGCAGTTTCGGGACAGTGCGTTCACCCCTCCACTTT

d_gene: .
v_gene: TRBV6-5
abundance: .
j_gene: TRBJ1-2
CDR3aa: CASSYFQGSYGYTF
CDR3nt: TGTGCCAGCAGTTACTTTCAGGGATCCTATGGCTACACCTTC

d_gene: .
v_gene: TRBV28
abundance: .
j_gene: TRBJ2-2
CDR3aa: CASNLGGLDTGELFF
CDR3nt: TGTGCCAGCAACCTCGGGGGGCTCGACACCGGGGAGCTGTTTTTT

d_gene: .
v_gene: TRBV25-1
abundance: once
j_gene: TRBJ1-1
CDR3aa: CASSEPGGTEAFF
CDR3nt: TGTGCCAGCAGTGAGCCAGGAGGAACTGAAGCTTTCTTT

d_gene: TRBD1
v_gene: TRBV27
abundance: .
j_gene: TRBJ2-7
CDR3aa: CASSSAGTGNYEQYF
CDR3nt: TGTGCCAGCAGTTCGGCCGGGACAGGGAACTACGAGCAGTACTTC

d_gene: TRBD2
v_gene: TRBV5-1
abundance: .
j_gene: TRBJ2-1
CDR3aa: CASGSGGSNEQFF
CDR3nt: TGCGCCAGCGGTAGCGGGGGGTCGAATGAGCAGTTCTTC

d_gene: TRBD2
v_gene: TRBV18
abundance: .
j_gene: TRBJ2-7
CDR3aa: CASSPVSGDYEQYF
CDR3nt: TGTGCCAGCTCACCAGTGAGCGGGGACTACGAGCAGTACTTC

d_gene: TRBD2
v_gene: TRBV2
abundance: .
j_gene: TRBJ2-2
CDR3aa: CASSEIAGLNTGELFF
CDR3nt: TGTGCCAGCAGTGAAATAGCGGGACTGAACACCGGGGAGCTGTTTTTT

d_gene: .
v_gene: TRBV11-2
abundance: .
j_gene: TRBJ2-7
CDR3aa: CASSYTSGTSSYEQYF
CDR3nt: TGTGCCAGCAGCTATACTTCCGGGACATCCTCCTACGAGCAGTACTTC

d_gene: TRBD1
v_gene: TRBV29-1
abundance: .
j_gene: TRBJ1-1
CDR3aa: CSVGGTGGTEAFF
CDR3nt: TGCAGCGTTGGAGGGACAGGGGGCACTGAAGCTTTCTTT

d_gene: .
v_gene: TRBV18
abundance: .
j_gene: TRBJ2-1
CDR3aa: CASSPYSNNEQFF
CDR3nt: TGTGCCAGCTCACCATACTCCAACAATGAGCAGTTCTTC

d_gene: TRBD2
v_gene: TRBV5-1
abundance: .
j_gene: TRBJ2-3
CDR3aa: CASRGGFGTPRDTQYF
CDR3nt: TGCGCCAGCAGGGGGGGGTTCGGGACGCCCCGAGATACGCAGTATTTT

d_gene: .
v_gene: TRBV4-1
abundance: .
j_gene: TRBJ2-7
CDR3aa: CASSPNSGAHEQYF
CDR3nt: TGCGCCAGCAGCCCAAACTCAGGGGCCCACGAGCAGTACTTC

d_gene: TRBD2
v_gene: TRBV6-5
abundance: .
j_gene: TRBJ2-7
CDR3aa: CASSFLAGARYEQYF
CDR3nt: TGTGCCAGCAGTTTTTTAGCGGGAGCCCGATACGAGCAGTACTTC

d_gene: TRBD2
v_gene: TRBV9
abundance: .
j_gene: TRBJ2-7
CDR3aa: CASSARDYTYEQYF
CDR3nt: TGTGCCAGCAGCGCCCGGGACTATACATACGAGCAGTACTTC

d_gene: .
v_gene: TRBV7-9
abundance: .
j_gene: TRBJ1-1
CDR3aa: CASSSMNTEAFF
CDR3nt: TGTGCCAGCTCGAGCATGAACACTGAAGCTTTCTTT

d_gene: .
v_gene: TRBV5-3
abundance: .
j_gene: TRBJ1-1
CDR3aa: CARSLDGKPNTFKNTEAFF
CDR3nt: TGTGCCAGAAGCTTGGACGGGAAACCGAATACCTTTAAGAACACTGAAGCTTTCTTT

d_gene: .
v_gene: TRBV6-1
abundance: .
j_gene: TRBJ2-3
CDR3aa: CASSEREFSTDTQYF
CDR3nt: TGTGCCAGCAGTGAAAGGGAGTTTTCTACAGATACGCAGTATTTT

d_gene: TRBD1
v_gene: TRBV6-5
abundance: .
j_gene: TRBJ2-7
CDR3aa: CASTRYRGTYEQYF
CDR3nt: TGTGCCAGCACCAGATACAGGGGAACCTACGAGCAGTACTTC

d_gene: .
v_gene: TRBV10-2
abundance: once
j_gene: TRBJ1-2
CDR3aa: CASSDGNYGYTF
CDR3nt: TGCGCCAGCAGTGACGGGAACTATGGCTACACCTTC

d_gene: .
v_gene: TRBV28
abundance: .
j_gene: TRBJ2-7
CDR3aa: CASSLSRYTGSSYEQYF
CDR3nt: TGTGCCAGCAGTTTATCAAGGTATACGGGATCTTCCTACGAGCAGTACTTC

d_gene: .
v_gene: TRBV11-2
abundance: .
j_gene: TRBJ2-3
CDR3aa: CASSLDLTRSDTQYF
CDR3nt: TGTGCCAGCAGCTTAGATCTGACTAGGTCAGATACGCAGTATTTT

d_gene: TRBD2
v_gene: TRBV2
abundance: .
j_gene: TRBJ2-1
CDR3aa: CASSEARRTSGIEQFF
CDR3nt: TGTGCCAGCAGTGAAGCGAGGAGGACTAGCGGGATTGAGCAGTTCTTC

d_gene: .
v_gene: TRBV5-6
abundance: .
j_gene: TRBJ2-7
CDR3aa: CASSLTTYEQYF
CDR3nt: TGTGCCAGCAGCCTGACTACCTACGAGCAGTACTTC

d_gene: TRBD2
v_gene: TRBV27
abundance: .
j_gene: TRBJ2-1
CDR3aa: CASSPRGTSGSVNEQFF
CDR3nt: TGTGCCAGCAGTCCCCGGGGTACTAGCGGGAGTGTCAATGAGCAGTTCTTC

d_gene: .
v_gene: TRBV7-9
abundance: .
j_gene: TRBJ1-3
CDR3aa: CASSLVSGIAGNTIYF
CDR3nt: TGTGCCAGCAGCTTAGTCTCAGGAATCGCTGGAAACACCATATATTTT

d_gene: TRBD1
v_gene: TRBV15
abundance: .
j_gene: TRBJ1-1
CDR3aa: CATSRSDRANTEAFF
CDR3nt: TGTGCCACCAGCAGATCGGACAGGGCGAACACTGAAGCTTTCTTT

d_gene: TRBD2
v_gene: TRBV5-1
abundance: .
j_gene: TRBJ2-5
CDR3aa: CASSTFPGTSGQETQYF
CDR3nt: TGCGCCAGCAGCACTTTCCCCGGGACTAGCGGCCAAGAGACCCAGTACTTC

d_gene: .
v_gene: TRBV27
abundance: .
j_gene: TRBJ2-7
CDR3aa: CASSSFGPGGNEQYF
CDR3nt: TGTGCCAGCAGTTCCTTCGGCCCCGGGGGAAACGAGCAGTACTTC

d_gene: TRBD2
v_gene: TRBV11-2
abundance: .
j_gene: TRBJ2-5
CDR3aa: CASSFTFMGGGPQETQYF
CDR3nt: TGTGCCAGCAGCTTCACGTTCATGGGCGGGGGGCCCCAAGAGACCCAGTACTTC

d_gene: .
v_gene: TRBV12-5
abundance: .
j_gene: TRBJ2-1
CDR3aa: CASGLGTSSNEQFF
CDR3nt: TGTGCTAGTGGTTTGGGAACTAGCTCCAATGAGCAGTTCTTC

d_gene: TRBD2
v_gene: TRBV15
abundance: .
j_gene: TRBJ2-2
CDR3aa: CATSRGREGWTGELFF
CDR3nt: TGTGCCACCAGCAGGGGGCGGGAGGGCTGGACCGGGGAGCTGTTTTTT

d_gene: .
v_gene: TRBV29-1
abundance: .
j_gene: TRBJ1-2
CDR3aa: CSVEVFDSAYGYTF
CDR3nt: TGCAGCGTTGAAGTCTTCGACAGCGCCTATGGCTACACCTTC

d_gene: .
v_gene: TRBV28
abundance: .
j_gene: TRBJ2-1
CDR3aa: CASSLEPGWNEQFF
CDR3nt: TGTGCCAGCAGTTTAGAACCGGGTTGGAATGAGCAGTTCTTC

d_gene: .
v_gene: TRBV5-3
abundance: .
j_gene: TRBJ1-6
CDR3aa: CARWEGSPLHF
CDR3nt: TGTGCCAGATGGGAGGGTTCACCCCTCCACTTT

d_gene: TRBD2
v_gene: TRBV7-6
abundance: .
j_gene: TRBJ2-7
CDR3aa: CASSLVGTSGPYEQYF
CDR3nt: TGTGCCAGCAGCTTAGTGGGCACTAGCGGTCCCTACGAGCAGTACTTC

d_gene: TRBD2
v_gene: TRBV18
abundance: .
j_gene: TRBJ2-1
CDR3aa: CASSPGTSGSYNEQFF
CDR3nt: TGTGCCAGCTCACCGGGGACTAGCGGCTCCTACAATGAGCAGTTCTTC

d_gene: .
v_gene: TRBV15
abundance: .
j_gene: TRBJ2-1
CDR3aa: CATSSLRDEQFF
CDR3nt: TGTGCCACCAGCAGCCTCCGGGATGAGCAGTTCTTC

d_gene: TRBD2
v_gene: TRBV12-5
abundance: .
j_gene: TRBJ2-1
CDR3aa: CASGLVGTSGSSYNEQFF
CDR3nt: TGTGCTAGTGGTTTGGTAGGGACTAGCGGGAGCTCCTACAATGAGCAGTTCTTC

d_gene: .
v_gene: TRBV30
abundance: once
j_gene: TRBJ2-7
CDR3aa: CAWTLQQETQQYF
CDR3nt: TGTGCCTGGACCCTTCAACAGGAAACTCAGCAGTACTTC

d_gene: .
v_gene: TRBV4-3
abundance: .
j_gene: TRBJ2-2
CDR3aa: CASSQQGAGTGELFF
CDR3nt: TGCGCCAGCAGCCAACAAGGGGCAGGCACCGGGGAGCTGTTTTTT

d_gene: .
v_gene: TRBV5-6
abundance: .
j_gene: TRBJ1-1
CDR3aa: CASSLQFSGALWSGEAFF
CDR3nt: TGTGCCAGCAGCTTGCAATTCTCAGGGGCTTTGTGGTCCGGTGAAGCTTTCTTT

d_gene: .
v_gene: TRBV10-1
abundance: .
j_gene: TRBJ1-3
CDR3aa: CASSESQGNTIYF
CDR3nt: TGCGCCAGCAGTGAGTCTCAAGGAAACACCATATATTTT